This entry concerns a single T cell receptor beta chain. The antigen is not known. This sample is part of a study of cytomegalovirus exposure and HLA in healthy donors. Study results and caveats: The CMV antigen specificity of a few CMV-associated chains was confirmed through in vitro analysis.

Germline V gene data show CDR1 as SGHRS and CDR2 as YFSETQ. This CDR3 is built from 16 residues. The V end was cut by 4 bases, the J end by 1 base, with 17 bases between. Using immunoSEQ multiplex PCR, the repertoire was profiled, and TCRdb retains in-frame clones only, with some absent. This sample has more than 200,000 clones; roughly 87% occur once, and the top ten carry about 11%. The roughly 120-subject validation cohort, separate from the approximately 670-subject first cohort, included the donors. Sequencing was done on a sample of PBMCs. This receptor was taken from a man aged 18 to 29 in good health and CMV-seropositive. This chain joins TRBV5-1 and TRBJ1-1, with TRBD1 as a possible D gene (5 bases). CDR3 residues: CASSTGLEGGNTEAFF. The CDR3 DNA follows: TGCGCCAGCAGCACGGGACTCGAGGGAGGGAACACTGAAGCTTTCTTT. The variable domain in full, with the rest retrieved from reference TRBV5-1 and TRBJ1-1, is KAGVTQTPRYLIKTRGQQVTLSCSPISGHRSVSWYQQTPGQGLQFLFEYFSETQRNKGNFPGRFSGRQFSNSRSEMNVSTLELGDSALYLCASSTGLEGGNTEAFFGQGTRLTVV.